The 10 T cell receptor beta chains below were found in one sample sequenced in a study of naive and memory T cell subsets. Study results and limitations: Naive repertoires, especially CD8, held a few larger clonotypes, possibly memory cells re-expressing CD45RA.

Two oligonucleotides, mixed equimolar, formed the beta constant-region primer covering TRBC1 and TRBC2. Ligated cDNA was amplified by four rounds of PCR with nested alpha and beta constant-region primers and SP2. TCRdb used MiXCR to reprocess the UMI-ligation and nested PCR reads, holding one entry per CDR3 protein. In the table there are roughly 97,000 distinct CDR3 sequences, about 14% of which are singletons. No antigen has been identified for these receptors. The sequencing sample was made of naive CD8+ T cells from blood. Receptor source: a human donor in good health.

Many counts were recorded for this clonotype. The chain combines TRBV5-5 with TRBJ2-3; 7 bases match TRBD2. J lost 1 base, V lost 0 bases, and 5 bases had no gene match. Per germline, CDR1 SGHKS and CDR2 YYEKEE (reference sequence). CDR3 size: 16 residues. This CDR3 reads CASSLERDYRTDTQYF. The CDR3, as DNA: TGTGCCAGCAGCTTGGAACGGGACTATCGCACAGATACGCAGTATTTT.

The rearrangement uses TRBV12-3 or TRBV12-4 and TRBJ1-3, with a possible D match to TRBD1 (6 bases). This CDR3 contains 14 residues. V was clipped by 6 bases and J by 8 bases, with 17 bases between them. For the CDR3, the DNA is TGTGCCAGCAGCTCGACAGGAACCCCCTACACCATATATTTT. Protein product: CASSSTGTPYTIYF.

This rearrangement joins TRBV7-9 to TRBJ2-1, with TRBD2 matching over 8 bases. Germline-derived CDR1 and CDR2 are SEHNR and FQNEAQ (reference sequence). The CDR3 extends over 13 amino acids. Losses at the gene ends were 5 bases for V and 8 bases for J; bases not matched to a gene: 5. CDR3 DNA sequence: TGTGCCAGCAGCCGGACGGGAGGGGATGAGCAGTTCTTC. Its translation is CASSRTGGDEQFF.

The rearrangement joins TRBV7-9 to TRBJ2-3, with TRBD2 matching over 7 bases. Germline V gives CDR1 SEHNR, CDR2 FQNEAQ (reference sequence). With 4 bases clipped from V and 1 base from J, the junction kept 5 bases outside the gene matches. CDR3 size: 15 residues. DNA for the CDR3: TGTGCCAGCAGCTCAAAAGCGGGACGCACAGATACGCAGTATTTT. Protein: CASSSKAGRTDTQYF.

This chain connects TRBV6-5 to TRBJ1-4; D is unresolved. The V gene lost 6 bases and the J gene lost 13 bases, with 18 bases spanning the gap. The CDR3 has 13 residues. Germline values: CDR1 MNHEY, CDR2 SVGAGI. The CDR3 sequence: CASRDPTRGRLFF. The CDR3 DNA is TGTGCCAGCAGGGACCCCACCAGAGGAAGACTGTTTTTT.

The chain uses TRBV7-7 and TRBJ2-1, with D possibly matching TRBD2 (5 bases). Trimming shortened V by 5 bases and J by 8 bases, and 19 bases separated the two germline ends. The CDR3 is 15 residues long. From germline, CDR1 is SSHAT and CDR2 FNYEAQ (reference sequence). As DNA, the CDR3 is TGTGCCAGCAGCCTAAAGGCGGGTGGATGGGATGAGCAGTTCTTC. Translation: CASSLKAGGWDEQFF.

This clonotype was found a few times. The chain carries TRBV12-3 or TRBV12-4 and TRBJ1-4; TRBD1 might be the D (5 bases). The CDR3 contains 14 residues. V was trimmed by 6 bases and J by 2 bases, leaving 10 bases between them. This CDR3 reads CASSPRDTNEKLFF. As DNA, the CDR3 is TGTGCCAGCAGCCCACGGGACACTAATGAAAAACTGTTTTTT.

A few counts support this clonotype. The J gene is TRBJ2-7, the V gene TRBV4-2, with D possibly being TRBD2 (6 bases). Germline V CDR1 and CDR2: LGHNA, YNFKEQ. CDR3 length: 16 residues. V was shortened by 4 bases and J by 2 bases, with 18 bases between the two germline ends. As DNA, the CDR3 is TGTGCCAGCAGCCCCCCCCTCGGGGGAGAGCCCTACGAGCAGTACTTC. Protein: CASSPPLGGEPYEQYF.

This sequence joins TRBV7-9 and TRBJ1-2, with a tentative D call TRBD1 (6 bases). Germline CDR1 is SEHNR and CDR2 is FQNEAQ (reference sequence). The CDR3 runs to 14 residues. The V end lost 5 bases, the J end lost 6 bases, and 16 bases lay between the germline ends. The CDR3 DNA follows: TGTGCCAGCAGCGGACCACAGGGAGTGGATGGCTACACCTTC. This translates into CASSGPQGVDGYTF.

CDR3 protein: CSARSVRRSYEQYF. CDR3 DNA sequence: TGCAGTGCTAGATCAGTCAGAAGATCCTACGAGCAGTACTTC. The rearrangement links TRBV20-1 to TRBJ2-7; D call uncertain. V was trimmed by 2 bases and J by 1 base, leaving 12 bases between them. The CDR3 extends over 14 amino acids. The germline V gene encodes CDR1 DFQATT and CDR2 SNEGSKA (reference sequence).